These 3 T cell receptor beta chains were sequenced from one sample in a study of blood T cell repertoires in COVID-19. The method was immunoSEQ multiplex PCR; TCRdb's version includes in-frame clones alone and lacks a portion of them. The sample gives about 110,000 clones, over 70% of which show up once; approximately 0.77% is in the top ten. Sequencing used peripheral blood. These receptors originate from a woman between 70 and 85 years old with acute or convalescent COVID-19.

This chain joins TRBV7-6 and TRBJ2-7, with TRBD1 as a possible D gene (6 bases). V lost 5 bases to trimming and J lost 1 base, with 15 bases between them. Germline assignment: CDR1 SGHVS and CDR2 FNYEAQ. The CDR3 spans 15 residues. The CDR3 DNA follows: TGTGCCAGCAGCCCGCCGGGACATCAATCCTACGAGCAGTACTTC. This translates into CASSPPGHQSYEQYF.

The chain links TRBV19 to TRBJ1-1, with D possibly TRBD1 on 6 matching bases. CDR1 LNHDA and CDR2 SQIVND come from the germline V gene (reference sequence). The CDR3 loop spans 13 amino acids. Trimming took 9 bases from V and 7 from J, leaving 18 bases between them. The CDR3 DNA reads TGTGCCAGCCAACGACAGGCTGGGTATGAAGCTTTCTTT. Its protein is CASQRQAGYEAFF.

The genes are TRBV19 and TRBJ2-1, with 11 bases lining up with TRBD1. Trimming took 5 bases from V and 8 from J; bases not matched to a gene: 11. This CDR3 is built from 16 residues. Per the germline V gene, CDR1 is LNHDA and CDR2 is SQIVND (reference sequence). The CDR3 nucleotides read TGTGCCAGTAGTGTCGCCGGGACAGGGGGAAGAGATGAGCAGTTCTTC. Its translation is CASSVAGTGGRDEQFF. Full variable domain (rest looked up from reference TRBV19 and TRBJ2-1): DGGITQSPKYLFRKEGQNVTLSCEQNLNHDAMYWYRQDPGQGLRLIYYSQIVNDFQKGDIAEGYSVSREKKESFPLTVTSAQKNPTAFYLCASSVAGTGGRDEQFFGPGTRLTVL.